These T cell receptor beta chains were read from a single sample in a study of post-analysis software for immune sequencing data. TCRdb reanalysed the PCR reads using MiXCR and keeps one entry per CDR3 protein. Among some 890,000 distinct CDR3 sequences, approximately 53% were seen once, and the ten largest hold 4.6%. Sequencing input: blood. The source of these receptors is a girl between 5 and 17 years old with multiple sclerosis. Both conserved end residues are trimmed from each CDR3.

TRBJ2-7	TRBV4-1	ASSQAVGQGRYEQY
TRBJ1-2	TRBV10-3	AISESRDSPARYYGYT
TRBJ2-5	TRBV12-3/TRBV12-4	ASSTQGTGGETQY
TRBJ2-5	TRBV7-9	ASSSTGTEQETQY
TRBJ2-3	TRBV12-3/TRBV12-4	ASSIMTDTQY
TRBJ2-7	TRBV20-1	SASFVSGPKDYEQY
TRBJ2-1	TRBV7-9	ASSPPPTGGEQF
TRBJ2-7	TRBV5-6	ASSSDPGQGAYEQY
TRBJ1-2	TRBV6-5	ASSQGGVGGYT
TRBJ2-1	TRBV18	ASSNRLALDNEQF
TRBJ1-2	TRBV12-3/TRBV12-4	ASSLVPTVHT
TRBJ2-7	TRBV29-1	SVEGVAGESYEQY
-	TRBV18	ASSPTRAPEMGIQY
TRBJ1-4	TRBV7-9	ASSPSPEKLF
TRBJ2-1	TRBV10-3	AISAATGRNEQF
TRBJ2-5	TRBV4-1	ASSQDWGETQY
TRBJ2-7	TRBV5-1	ASSGSSGGPSYEQY
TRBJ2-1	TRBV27	ASSSNRASRGHEQF
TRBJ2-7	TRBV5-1	ASSLVGGAYEQY
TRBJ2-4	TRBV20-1	SATAGLLAKNIQY
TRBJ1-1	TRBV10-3	AISETELTIWAF
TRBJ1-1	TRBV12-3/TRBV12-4	ASRGGIKKNTEAF
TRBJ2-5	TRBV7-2	ASSFVLQETQY